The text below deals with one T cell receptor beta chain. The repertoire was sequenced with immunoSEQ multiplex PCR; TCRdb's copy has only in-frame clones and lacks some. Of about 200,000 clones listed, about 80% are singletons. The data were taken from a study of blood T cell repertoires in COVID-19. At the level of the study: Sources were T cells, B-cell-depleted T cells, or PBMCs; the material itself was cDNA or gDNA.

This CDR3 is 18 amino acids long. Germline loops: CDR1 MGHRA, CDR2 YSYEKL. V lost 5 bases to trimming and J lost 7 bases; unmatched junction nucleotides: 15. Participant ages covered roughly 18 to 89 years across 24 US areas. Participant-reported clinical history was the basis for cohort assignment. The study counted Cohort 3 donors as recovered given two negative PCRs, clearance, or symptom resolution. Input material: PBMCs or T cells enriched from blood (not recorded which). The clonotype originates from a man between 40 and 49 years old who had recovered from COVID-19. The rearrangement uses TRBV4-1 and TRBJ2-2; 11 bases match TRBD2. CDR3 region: CASSDQNTGTSGIGELFF. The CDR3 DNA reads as TGCGCCAGCAGCGATCAAAATACCGGGACTAGCGGTATCGGGGAGCTGTTTTTT.